This entry lists 32 T cell receptor beta chains sequenced from one sample in a study of cytomegalovirus exposure and HLA in healthy donors. The PCR contained 60 Vbeta and 13 Jbeta primers. TCRdb's copy holds only in-frame clones and misses some; the assay was immunoSEQ multiplex PCR. The data contain under 55,000 clones, 72% of them seen just once; the ten biggest clones take up about 9.1%. Material for sequencing was PBMCs. The receptor set was obtained from a woman in her 50s in good health and CMV-seronegative.

The chain carries TRBV19 and TRBJ1-1; D is ambiguous. The CDR3 spans 15 residues. Trimming shortened V by 4 bases and J by 3 bases, and 15 bases separated the two germline ends. CDR1 and CDR2 (germline): LNHDA, SQIVND (reference sequence). CDR3 in DNA: TGTGCCAGTAGTACGTGGTTCCCCGGGGACACTGAAGCTTTCTTT. Its translation is CASSTWFPGDTEAFF.

This chain joins TRBV7-9 and TRBJ1-4, with TRBD1 matching over 7 bases. CDR3 size: 15 residues. The ends lost 5 bases at V and 5 bases at J; junction bases unmatched: 8. Germline loops: CDR1 SEHNR, CDR2 FQNEAQ (reference sequence). The CDR3 is CASSVWDSGNEKLFF. The CDR3 nucleotides are TGTGCCAGCAGCGTCTGGGACAGTGGGAATGAAAAACTGTTTTTT.

The rearrangement joins TRBV6-5 to TRBJ1-3; D ambiguous. Trimming took 6 bases from V and 4 from J, leaving 16 bases between them. The CDR3 is 15 residues long. Germline V gene data show CDR1 as MNHEY and CDR2 as SVGAGI. CDR3: CASRVTSGSGNTIYF. CDR3 nucleotide sequence: TGTGCCAGCAGGGTTACGTCGGGGTCGGGAAACACCATATATTTT.

The chain couples TRBV7-3 to TRBJ2-5; maybe TRBD1 (5 bases). This CDR3 spans 13 amino acids. Looked up from germline, CDR1 is SGHTA and CDR2 is FQGTGA. V was trimmed by 3 bases and J by 5 bases, leaving 10 bases between them. Written as DNA, the CDR3 is TGTGCCAGCAGCTTGGGGCAAGGGGAGACCCAGTACTTC. Protein sequence: CASSLGQGETQYF.

Only a few counts were recorded for this clone. The genes are TRBV29-1 and TRBJ2-3; 8 bases match TRBD2. Germline loops: CDR1 SQVTM, CDR2 ANQGSEA. The V and J ends lost 6 bases and 0 bases, in that order; junction bases with no gene match: 5. The CDR3 sequence is 14 residues long. In DNA, the CDR3 is TGCAGCGTCGCGGGCGGGGGGAGCACAGATACGCAGTATTTT. It codes for CSVAGGGSTDTQYF.

The chain has TRBV7-6 and TRBJ2-1; tentative D call: TRBD1 (5 bases). The CDR3 has 15 residues. Trimming stripped 1 base from V and 3 bases from J, with 10 bases between. Germline loops: CDR1 SGHVS, CDR2 FNYEAQ. The CDR3 region is CASSLVAGYYNEQFF. CDR3 sequence (DNA): TGTGCCAGCAGCTTAGTGGCAGGGTACTACAATGAGCAGTTCTTC.

V and J are TRBV27 and TRBJ1-5; D is ambiguous. CDR1 and CDR2 (germline): MNHEY, SMNVEV (reference sequence). V was trimmed by 3 bases and J by 8 bases, leaving 11 bases between them. This CDR3 is 13 amino acids long. This CDR3 reads CASSLRDGEPQHF. The CDR3 bases are TGTGCCAGCAGTTTGAGAGATGGAGAGCCCCAGCATTTT.

The chain recombines TRBV28 with TRBJ2-7, with a tentative D call TRBD2 (5 bases). The CDR3 covers 11 residues. The V and J ends lost 8 bases and 0 bases respectively, with 5 bases between them. Germline V gene data show CDR1 as MDHEN and CDR2 as SYDVKM. For the CDR3, the DNA is TGTGCCAGCGGACTCTCCTACGAGCAGTACTTC. This codes for CASGLSYEQYF.

The chain recombines TRBV19 with TRBJ1-2; D is possibly TRBD1 (6 bases). V lost 7 bases, J lost 5 bases, and 20 bases lay in between. The CDR3 has 15 residues. Germline CDR1 and CDR2: LNHDA and SQIVND (reference sequence). For the CDR3, the DNA is TGTGCCAGTACCCCCCGAAGAGACAGGACTTATGGCTACACCTTC. Its translation is CASTPRRDRTYGYTF. The full variable domain, with the rest looked up from reference TRBV19 and TRBJ1-2, is DGGITQSPKYLFRKEGQNVTLSCEQNLNHDAMYWYRQDPGQGLRLIYYSQIVNDFQKGDIAEGYSVSREKKESFPLTVTSAQKNPTAFYLCASTPRRDRTYGYTFGSGTRLTVV.

This chain joins TRBV5-1 and TRBJ1-6, with TRBD1 matching over 7 bases. J was trimmed by 5 bases and V by 4 bases; bases with no gene match: 6. Germline CDR1 SGHRS, CDR2 YFSETQ. The CDR3 consists of 15 residues. The CDR3 region is CASSISGQNNSPLHF. The CDR3 region has the DNA TGCGCCAGCAGCATCTCGGGACAGAATAATTCACCCCTCCACTTT.

The V call is TRBV19, the J call TRBJ2-5, with D possibly being TRBD1 (6 bases). The CDR3 is made up of 13 amino acids. V was clipped by 10 bases and J by 5 bases, with 17 bases between them. Germline CDR1 LNHDA, CDR2 SQIVND (reference sequence). CDR3 loop: CATAIGQMETQYF. The CDR3 DNA reads as TGTGCCACCGCGATTGGACAGATGGAGACCCAGTACTTC. Full variable domain (outside the CDR3, taken from reference TRBV19 and TRBJ2-5): DGGITQSPKYLFRKEGQNVTLSCEQNLNHDAMYWYRQDPGQGLRLIYYSQIVNDFQKGDIAEGYSVSREKKESFPLTVTSAQKNPTAFYLCATAIGQMETQYFGPGTRLLVL.

V and J are TRBV7-9 and TRBJ1-1; 7 nucleotides agree with TRBD1. Unmatched junction bases numbered 11, after V lost 4 bases and J lost 0 bases. The CDR3 contains 17 residues. Germline V lookup: CDR1 SEHNR, CDR2 FQNEAQ (reference sequence). The CDR3 DNA reads as TGTGCCAGCAGCTCACCGAAGACAGGGATCATGAACACTGAAGCTTTCTTT. Amino acid sequence: CASSSPKTGIMNTEAFF.

The chain links TRBV7-9 to TRBJ2-3; no clear D gene. The CDR3 extends over 17 amino acids. Germline CDR1 SEHNR, CDR2 FQNEAQ (reference sequence). Trimming cost V 5 bases and J 5 bases, with 23 bases left between them. CDR3 sequence reads: CASSPKKWYEVGDTQYF. Here the CDR3 DNA reads TGTGCCAGCAGCCCCAAGAAGTGGTATGAGGTTGGAGATACGCAGTATTTT.

V and J are TRBV18 and TRBJ1-4, with 9 bases lining up with TRBD1. The CDR3 consists of 14 residues. The trim removed 8 bases at V and 8 bases at J, leaving 9 bases unmatched. Looked up from germline, CDR1 is KGHSH and CDR2 is LQKENI. CDR3 protein: CASRPGTGNEKLFF. The CDR3 DNA is TGTGCCAGCCGTCCCGGGACAGGGAACGAAAAACTGTTTTTT.

Comments on this clone: The junction departs from germline at one end; a sequencing error may be responsible. The sample has other DNA sequences that encode this CDR3 too. The gene calls are TRBV4-3 and TRBJ2-2; D unresolved. This CDR3 is built from 13 residues. From germline, CDR1 is LGHNA and CDR2 YSLEER. The CDR3 reads CASSQELSGELFF. The CDR3 region has the DNA TGCGCCAGCAGCCAAGAACTATCCGGAGAGCTGTTTTTT.

The V call is TRBV6-1, the J call TRBJ2-7, with TRBD1 matching over 9 bases. V lost 2 bases to trimming and J lost 3 bases; unmatched junction nucleotides: 5. Germline CDR1 MNHNS, CDR2 SASEGT. The CDR3 length is 15 residues. CDR3 nucleotide sequence: TGTGCCAGCAGTGAACCGGGACAGGGTGACTACGAGCAGTACTTC. This codes for CASSEPGQGDYEQYF.

The rearrangement links TRBV4-2 to TRBJ2-5; TRBD1 aligns across 10 bases. The J segment lost 2 bases and the V segment lost 4 bases, leaving 4 bases of the junction unmatched. Germline-derived CDR1 and CDR2 are LGHNA and YNFKEQ. The CDR3 extends over 15 amino acids. Written as DNA, the CDR3 is TGTGCCAGCAGCCTGGGGACAGGGGAACAAGAGACCCAGTACTTC. Translated, it gives CASSLGTGEQETQYF.

The chain uses TRBV13 and TRBJ1-3; D is ambiguous. The V and J ends lost 4 bases and 0 bases respectively, with 10 bases between them. Germline-derived CDR1 and CDR2 are PRHDT and FYEKMQ (reference sequence). The CDR3 is made up of 15 amino acids. This CDR3 is CASSSGISSGNTIYF. The CDR3 DNA reads TGTGCCAGCAGCTCCGGGATTTCCTCTGGAAACACCATATATTTT.

CDR3 bases: TGTGCCAGCAGCGTAGCCCTAGGAGGAAACACCATATATTTT. This sequence encodes CASSVALGGNTIYF. The rearrangement uses TRBV9 and TRBJ1-3; no firm D call. The CDR3 length is 14 residues. Germline CDR1 is SGDLS and CDR2 is YYNGEE. With 0 bases removed from V and 4 bases from J, the gap between germline ends came to 8 bases.

The gene calls are TRBV29-1 and TRBJ2-3, with 8 nucleotides matching TRBD1. From germline, CDR1 is SQVTM and CDR2 ANQGSEA. After removal of 6 bases from V and 1 base from J, the junction contained 6 bases not matched to a gene. The length of the CDR3 is 14 residues. This CDR3 is CSVETGDGTDTQYF. The CDR3 DNA sequence: TGCAGCGTAGAGACAGGGGATGGCACAGATACGCAGTATTTT.

The rearrangement links TRBV28 to TRBJ2-2; D ambiguous. V was trimmed by 3 bases and J by 6 bases, leaving 11 bases between them. The CDR3 runs 14 residues. Germline V lookup: CDR1 MDHEN, CDR2 SYDVKM. The CDR3 DNA sequence: TGTGCCAGCAGTTTGGGTAGCCCGGCCGGGGAGCTGTTTTTT. Protein: CASSLGSPAGELFF.

The chain links TRBV7-2 to TRBJ2-5, with a tentative D call TRBD1 (5 bases). Per germline, CDR1 SGHTA and CDR2 FQGNSA. Trimming left V 5 bases short and J 5 bases short, with 12 bases between. This CDR3 contains 13 residues. This CDR3 reads CASSQRNRETQYF. CDR3 DNA: TGTGCCAGCAGCCAACGTAACAGGGAGACCCAGTACTTC.

The gene calls are TRBV7-3 and TRBJ2-1; D is perhaps TRBD1 (5 bases). V gave up 2 bases and J gave up 9 bases, with 17 bases separating them. The CDR3 is made up of 15 amino acids. Germline values: CDR1 SGHTA, CDR2 FQGTGA. The chain's CDR3 is CASSLQGTTASEQFF. The DNA of the CDR3 is TGTGCCAGCAGCTTACAGGGCACGACCGCCAGTGAGCAGTTCTTC.

V is TRBV9 and J is TRBJ2-7; TRBD2 is a possible D gene (7 bases). Trimming cost V 7 bases and J 6 bases, with 14 bases left between them. CDR1 SGDLS and CDR2 YYNGEE come from the germline V gene. CDR3 length: 12 amino acids. The CDR3 coding sequence is TGTGCCAGCGGGGGGGCTGGGGGCGAGCAGTACTTC. It yields the protein CASGGAGGEQYF.

The chain couples TRBV6-1 to TRBJ1-2; weak D call: TRBD1 (5 bases). The CDR3 runs to 14 residues. Germline loops: CDR1 MNHNS, CDR2 SASEGT. Trimming removed 11 bases from V and 4 bases from J, with 20 bases in between. The CDR3 DNA is TGTGCCGGGGTGACAGAAGGAGTTCTCTATGGCTACACCTTC. It specifies CAGVTEGVLYGYTF.

This clone was counted once. The rearrangement uses TRBV30 and TRBJ2-7; possibly TRBD1 or TRBD2 for D (9 bases each). This CDR3 spans 17 amino acids. The germline V and J ends were trimmed by 8 bases and 0 bases, with 26 bases remaining between them. Per the germline V gene, CDR1 is GTSNPN and CDR2 is SVGIG (reference sequence). The CDR3 DNA reads TGTGCCGGACAGGGGCGTAGCGGGGGTTCCAGCTCCTACGAGCAGTACTTC. Amino acid sequence: CAGQGRSGGSSSYEQYF.

The gene calls are TRBV27 and TRBJ2-1; 10 bases agree with TRBD2. V trimming: 0 bases; J trimming: 0 bases; junction bases outside the gene matches: 8. CDR3 size: 19 residues. Germline V CDR1 and CDR2: MNHEY, SMNVEV (reference sequence). CDR3 sequence: CASSLSLLAGALSYNEQFF. CDR3 nucleotides: TGTGCCAGCAGTTTATCTTTGCTAGCGGGAGCTCTCTCCTACAATGAGCAGTTCTTC.

The chain employs TRBV4-3 and TRBJ2-3; D may be TRBD2 (6 bases). Trimming left V 1 base short and J 7 bases short, with 15 bases between. The CDR3 has 15 amino acids. The germline gives CDR1 LGHNA, CDR2 YSLEER. CDR3 amino acids: CASSQGRDWAYTQYF. In DNA, the CDR3 is TGCGCCAGCAGCCAAGGGCGGGATTGGGCATATACGCAGTATTTT.

The chain combines TRBV19 with TRBJ2-5; TRBD2 agrees at 10 bases. This CDR3 is 16 amino acids long. CDR1 and CDR2 from the germline V gene are LNHDA and SQIVND (reference sequence). Trimming at V came to 2 bases and at J to 4 bases, leaving 7 bases not matched to a gene. The chain's CDR3 is CASSITSGDFGETQYF. CDR3 sequence (DNA): TGTGCCAGTAGTATAACTAGCGGGGACTTTGGAGAGACCCAGTACTTC.

The chain carries TRBV7-2 and TRBJ1-1, with 7 bases lining up with TRBD1. Germline CDR1 and CDR2: SGHTA and FQGNSA. This CDR3 has 15 residues. V lost 5 bases, J lost 3 bases, and 9 bases stayed unmatched. CDR3 in DNA: TGTGCCAGCAGCCCGTCGACAGGGCCAGACACTGAAGCTTTCTTT. The encoded protein is CASSPSTGPDTEAFF.

This clone was observed a single time. The J gene is TRBJ1-2, the V gene TRBV28; D perhaps matches TRBD1 (5 bases). CDR3 length equals 14 residues. Trimming left V 3 bases short and J 7 bases short, with 15 bases between. From germline, CDR1 is MDHEN and CDR2 SYDVKM. The CDR3 nucleotides are TGTGCCAGCAGTTTGCTTACGGGGGACCCTGGCTACACCTTC. Its translation: CASSLLTGDPGYTF.

Comment on this clone: The junction departs from the called germline gene at one end, perhaps through a read error. The genes are TRBV6-1 and TRBJ2-7; 10 bases align to TRBD2. This CDR3 has 13 amino acids. The germline CDR1 and CDR2 sequences are MNHNS and SASEGT. The CDR3 sequence is CTSGLADAYEQYF. As DNA, the CDR3 is TGTACCAGCGGACTAGCGGATGCCTACGAGCAGTACTTC.